The sequence of this TCR beta chain was determined in a study of cytomegalovirus exposure and HLA in healthy donors. In the PCR, 60 Vbeta and 13 Jbeta primers were used. The assay was immunoSEQ multiplex PCR, and TCRdb's table has in-frame clones only and misses some. The sample shows some 170,000 clones, roughly four fifths of them seen only once. This CDR3 has 15 residues. The germline V gene has CDR1 MNHEY and CDR2 SMNVEV (reference sequence). Trimming took 0 bases from V and 4 from J, leaving 12 bases between them. This chain joins TRBV27 and TRBJ1-2; a weak D match, TRBD1 (6 bases). The source material was PBMCs. The TCR originated in a woman younger than 30 in good health and CMV-seronegative. This CDR3 is CASSLSGAYVYGYTF. CDR3 bases: TGTGCCAGCAGTTTATCGGGGGCGTACGTCTATGGCTACACCTTC.